One and the same sample provided the 2 T cell receptor beta chains below, sequenced in a study of shared clonotypes between healthy human individuals. The assay was immunoSEQ multiplex PCR, and TCRdb's table has in-frame clones only and misses some. The sample includes about 500,000 clones, approximately 77% of them seen just once. Sequencing was performed on PBMCs. The receptors were sampled from a woman between 35 and 50 years old in good health. Some clones in this sample may be carry-over from other donors' samples.

CDR3 residues: CASSAGGGPVEFF. In DNA form, the CDR3 reads TGTGCCAGCAGCGCCGGGGGAGGGCCGGTGGAGTTCTTC. The chain links TRBV7-2 to TRBJ2-1; 7 bases align to TRBD2. This CDR3 contains 13 residues. The junction had 12 bases not matched to a gene; V was cut back by 5 bases and J by 14 bases. Per the germline V gene, CDR1 is SGHTA and CDR2 is FQGNSA.

The J gene is TRBJ2-1, the V gene TRBV7-9; D gene ambiguous. Germline values: CDR1 SEHNR, CDR2 FQNEAQ (reference sequence). This CDR3 is 14 amino acids long. Trimming left V 5 bases short and J 4 bases short, with 12 bases between. As DNA, the CDR3 is TGTGCCAGCAGCCAAGAGGCCTCATACAATGAGCAGTTCTTC. Its translation: CASSQEASYNEQFF.